The rows below give T cell receptor beta chains drawn from one sample of a study of Graves' ophthalmopathy and Graves' hyperthyroidism. TCRdb recomputed calls from the multiplex PCR reads with MiXCR, one row per CDR3 protein. This sample has about 210,000 distinct CDR3 sequences; just under 30% occur once, and the top ten carry 9.1%. The specimen sequenced was peripheral blood. Every receptor here comes from a man aged 50 to 59 with Graves' ophthalmopathy. Each CDR3 is given with its conserved first and last residue. The D gene is left open where the match is weak. The size field is filled for only some rows; it gives once, few, many or a size class.

d_gene	v_gene	abundance	j_gene	CDR3nt	CDR3aa
-	TRBV12-5	-	TRBJ1-1	TGTGCTAGTGGTTTGGAAGGGGAAGCTTTCTTT	CASGLEGEAFF
-	TRBV6-5	many	TRBJ2-7	TGTGCCAGCAGTCATGACCCCTACGAGCAGTACTTC	CASSHDPYEQYF
-	TRBV12-3/TRBV12-4	many	TRBJ1-2	TGTGCCAGCAGGCTTAACTATGGCTACACCTTC	CASRLNYGYTF
TRBD1	TRBV24-1	many	TRBJ2-7	TGTGCCACCAGTGATACCGGGACAGGGGGTACCTACGAGCAGTACTTC	CATSDTGTGGTYEQYF
-	TRBV6-2/TRBV6-3	-	TRBJ1-2	TGTGCCAGCAGTTACTCTCGGTATGGCTACACCTTC	CASSYSRYGYTF
TRBD1	TRBV6-4	many	TRBJ2-5	TGTGCCAAACCCCCTACTACGACTGGACAGGATCGATGGGGGTTCCAAGAGACCCAGTACTTC	CAKPPTTTGQDRWGFQETQYF
-	TRBV12-3/TRBV12-4	-	TRBJ2-7	TGTGCCAGCAGTCAATCGTTGGCGGGACACCGCTACGAGCAGTACTTC	CASSQSLAGHRYEQYF
TRBD2	TRBV6-1	-	TRBJ2-7	TGTGCCAGCAGTGAAGCGGGGGCGGGAGGATTCCGCGAGCAGTACTTC	CASSEAGAGGFREQYF
-	TRBV3-1	few	TRBJ2-5	TGTGCCAGCAGCCAAGGGGCCAGGGGAGAGACCCAGTACTTC	CASSQGARGETQYF
-	TRBV6-2/TRBV6-3	many	TRBJ1-5	TGTGCCAGCAGTTACTCGCACACAGGGTCCAATCAGCCCCAGCATTTT	CASSYSHTGSNQPQHF
-	TRBV9	many	TRBJ2-7	TGTGCCAGCAGCGCCGGACGGAGTGGCTCCGAGCAGTACTTC	CASSAGRSGSEQYF
-	TRBV12-3/TRBV12-4	-	TRBJ1-1	TGTGCCAGCAGTACAGGGCTGGGCACTGAAGCTTTCTTT	CASSTGLGTEAFF
TRBD1	TRBV19	many	TRBJ1-1	TGTGCCAGTAGTAGGGGACAGGGGGCCACTGAAGCTTTCTTT	CASSRGQGATEAFF
-	TRBV29-1	-	TRBJ1-2	TGCAGCGTTGGGGTAGGGGGAGACTATGGCTACACCTTC	CSVGVGGDYGYTF
TRBD2	TRBV6-1	few	TRBJ2-2	TGTGCCAGCAGTGAAACGTATGGCGGGGGGACCGGGGAGCTGTTTTTT	CASSETYGGGTGELFF
TRBD1	TRBV5-1	-	TRBJ2-7	TGCGCCAGCAGCTGGGGACAGGACGGCGAGCAGTACTTC	CASSWGQDGEQYF
TRBD1	TRBV9	many	TRBJ1-3	TGTGCCAGCAGCTTCGGGACAGAAGGAAACACCATATATTTT	CASSFGTEGNTIYF
-	TRBV12-3/TRBV12-4	many	TRBJ2-5	TGTGCCAGCAGTTTGACTGGGCTAGAGACCCAGTACTTC	CASSLTGLETQYF
TRBD1	TRBV2	many	TRBJ2-7	TGTGCCAGCAGACAGGGGATCGAGCAGTACTTC	CASRQGIEQYF
TRBD1	TRBV20-1	-	TRBJ1-5	TGCAGTGCTAGAAACCCCGGGACAGGGAGCAATCAGCCCCAGCATTTT	CSARNPGTGSNQPQHF
-	TRBV6-5	few	TRBJ2-2	TGTGCCAGCAGTTCCGGGCCAAGACGGACCGGGGAGCTGTTTTTT	CASSSGPRRTGELFF
TRBD1	TRBV4-1	-	TRBJ1-5	TGCGCCAGCAGCCAAGACAACAGGGGTAGTAGCAATCAGCCCCAGCATTTT	CASSQDNRGSSNQPQHF
TRBD1	TRBV28	many	TRBJ1-1	TGTGCCAGCGGTTGGATAGGGGACAGGGCTACCTTGAACACTGAAGCTTTCTTT	CASGWIGDRATLNTEAFF
-	TRBV7-9	many	TRBJ2-4	TGTGCCAGCAGCTTAGCGGAACCCGGTGCCAAAAACATTCAGTACTTC	CASSLAEPGAKNIQYF
TRBD2	TRBV6-1	many	TRBJ2-7	TGTGCCAGCAGTGATAGACTAGCGGATATGTCCTACGAGCAGTACTTC	CASSDRLADMSYEQYF
TRBD2	TRBV20-1	many	TRBJ2-7	TGCAGTGCTAAAGCGGGGTGGAGGTCCTACGAGCAGTACTTC	CSAKAGWRSYEQYF
-	TRBV24-1	many	TRBJ2-2	TGTGCCACCAGGGATCTGACCGGGGAGCTGTTTTTT	CATRDLTGELFF
TRBD1	TRBV30	once	TRBJ1-2	TGTGCCTGGAGTGACAGGGGGCTTGGAAGCTATGGCTACACCTTC	CAWSDRGLGSYGYTF
-	TRBV29-1	many	TRBJ2-5	TGCAGCGACTTAAGGACATACCAAGAGACCCAGTACTTC	CSDLRTYQETQYF
TRBD1	TRBV11-2	-	TRBJ2-7	TGTGCCAGCAGCTTCCAGGGGGAATTCTACGAGCAGTACTTC	CASSFQGEFYEQYF
-	TRBV20-1	-	TRBJ2-5	TGCAGTGCTAGTGTTAGAGGGGGAACCGGGGAGACCCAGTACTTC	CSASVRGGTGETQYF
-	TRBV11-1	many	TRBJ2-6	TGTGCCAGCAGCCGATCGGGCGGTTCTAGTGCCAACGTCCTGACTTTC	CASSRSGGSSANVLTF
-	TRBV6-2/TRBV6-3	many	TRBJ2-5	TGTGCCAGCAGATTTCCGACTAGTGACCAAGAGACCCAGTACTTC	CASRFPTSDQETQYF
-	TRBV11-2	-	TRBJ1-1	TGTACCAGCAGCCCCCGACGGTGGTACACTGAAGCTTTCTTT	CTSSPRRWYTEAFF
-	TRBV6-5	-	TRBJ1-1	TGTGCCAGCAGTTACTCCACGTCACCCGACGCTGAAGCTTTCTTT	CASSYSTSPDAEAFF
-	TRBV15	many	TRBJ1-1	TGTGCCACCAGCAGAGATCTTGCCAGGGGCAGGGTTAGGACTGAAGCTTTCTTT	CATSRDLARGRVRTEAFF
-	TRBV10-1	many	TRBJ2-7	TGCGCCAGCAGGGAGGGACAGTTCTACGAGCAGTACTTC	CASREGQFYEQYF
-	TRBV20-1	-	TRBJ2-7	TGCAGTGCTAGCAGGTCGCGGGTGGGAGAGCAGTACTTC	CSASRSRVGEQYF
-	TRBV5-1	many	TRBJ1-1	TGCGCCAGCAGCTTGGGGGTGTCTCAGAACACTGAAGCTTTCTTT	CASSLGVSQNTEAFF
-	TRBV14	many	TRBJ1-1	TGTGCCAGCAGCCAATGGGGAAACACTGAAGCTTTCTTT	CASSQWGNTEAFF
TRBD2	TRBV6-1	many	TRBJ2-1	TGTGCCAGCAGTGCGACTAGCGGGCCTTCCTACAATGAGCAGTTCTTC	CASSATSGPSYNEQFF
-	TRBV30	many	TRBJ2-7	TGTGCCTGGAGTGTCGGTCAGAGTGACGAGCAGTACTTC	CAWSVGQSDEQYF
-	TRBV15	once	TRBJ1-1	TGTGCCACCAGCAGAAATAGGGAGTTCCACACTGAAGCTTTCTTT	CATSRNREFHTEAFF
-	TRBV6-1	-	TRBJ2-2	TGTGCCAGCAAAGGGTTTTCGGACACCGGGGAGCTGTTTTTT	CASKGFSDTGELFF
TRBD1	TRBV7-3	many	TRBJ2-5	TGTGCCAGCAGCTTAACCCCGGACAGGGTGCTAGCCAACGGACAAGAGACCCAGTACTTC	CASSLTPDRVLANGQETQYF
-	TRBV14	many	TRBJ2-7	TGTGCCAGCAGCCAAGGGGCCGTCGGCGAGCAGTACTTC	CASSQGAVGEQYF
TRBD1	TRBV20-1	-	TRBJ1-1	TGCAGTGCTCCCGGGCAGGGGGCAGATGAAGCTTTCTTT	CSAPGQGADEAFF
TRBD1	TRBV6-5	-	TRBJ1-1	TGTGCCAGCAGTTACTCGGGACAGGTTAACACTGAAGCTTTCTTT	CASSYSGQVNTEAFF
TRBD1	TRBV12-3/TRBV12-4	many	TRBJ2-2	TGTGCCAGCAGAGAGACAGGGAAAGCCGGGGAGCTGTTTTTT	CASRETGKAGELFF
-	TRBV7-3	many	TRBJ2-2	TGTGCCAGCAGCTCGATCTCGGCCGGCACCGGGGAGCTGTTTTTT	CASSSISAGTGELFF
-	TRBV6-5	few	TRBJ1-1	TGTGCCAGCAGCCCAGCGGTGGGGGAAGAAGCTTTCTTT	CASSPAVGEEAFF
-	TRBV24-1	many	TRBJ1-5	TGTGCCACCAGTGGACACAGGGTCGGTCAGCCCCAGCATTTT	CATSGHRVGQPQHF
TRBD1	TRBV6-2/TRBV6-3	few	TRBJ1-5	TGTGCCAGCAGCCAACAGGGGTTTCAGCCCCAGCATTTT	CASSQQGFQPQHF
-	TRBV29-1	many	TRBJ1-1	TGCAGCGTTGAAGAGGGGGGGTCGGGTGAAGCTTTCTTT	CSVEEGGSGEAFF
-	TRBV19	-	TRBJ1-5	TGTGCCAGTAGTACACAGTGGCAGCCCCAGCATTTT	CASSTQWQPQHF